This entry is about one TCR beta chain. Its antigen is not identified. Healthy donors had no documented immune events, such as infections, while sampled. Germline lookup yields CDR1 MNHEY and CDR2 SMNVEV (reference sequence). This CDR3 comprises 16 residues. Trimming took off 6 bases at V and 4 bases at J, with 18 bases between the two ends. The data were obtained in a study of identifying expanded T cells in peripheral blood. The study, taken as a whole, reports: Technical replicates showed around 1.1 changed clones; two weeks 15 to 20; four weeks 19.

The assay was immunoSEQ multiplex PCR, and TCRdb's table has in-frame clones only and misses some. Of approximately 85,000 clones listed, more than 75% are singletons. The sequencing input was blood. The chain carries TRBV27 and TRBJ2-2; possibly TRBD2 for D (6 bases). This clonotype originated in a person aged 18 to 75 in good health. As DNA, the CDR3 is TGTGCCAGCAGCCGCGTGCGGGGATATGGCACCGGGGAGCTGTTTTTT. This encodes CASSRVRGYGTGELFF.